Listed below are T cell receptor beta chains from one sample, sequenced in a study of cytomegalovirus exposure and HLA in healthy donors. TCRdb's table, derived via immunoSEQ multiplex PCR, lists solely in-frame clones and lacks some. The repertoire includes under 300,000 clones, roughly 86% of them detected once, and roughly 1.2% sits in the top ten. Sequencing was done on a sample of PBMCs. The receptors shown here come from a woman aged 25-40 years in good health and CMV-seropositive. The conserved cysteine and the conserved F or W are not part of the CDR3 here. Fields, in order: clone size, V gene, CDR3 protein. Clone sizes are given selectively: once, few, many, or a class where the clone is expanded.

. | TRBV6-1 | ASSLISYEQY
. | TRBV7-6 | ASSLGGQEPLRGYT
. | TRBV27 | ASSLLGSQGMETQY
few | TRBV7-8 | ASSLGGTGQETQY
once | TRBV25-1 | ASSEFSGGWTEAF
. | TRBV12-5 | ASGLYTSGYEQY
. | TRBV6-5 | ASSPLSGMRDTQY
once | TRBV27 | ASSLGSLVYEQY
. | TRBV18 | ASSSRQFGYT
. | TRBV19 | ASSMWRASMETQY